These 8 T cell receptor beta chains share one sample of origin, sequenced in a study of T-cell memory formation after mild COVID-19. One entry per CDR3 protein results from TCRdb running MiXCR on the 5' RACE reads. Altogether approximately 88,000 distinct CDR3 sequences are present, roughly 23% being singletons, with the ten largest covering less than 55%. The sample comprised PBMCs or a T cell subset sorted from them (not recorded which). These receptors were collected from a young man who had mild COVID-19 (a few samples of this study predate the infection). Cell type and time point are not known.

This chain uses TRBV7-9 with TRBJ2-5; 8 positions match TRBD2. J was trimmed by 3 bases and V by 4 bases; bases with no gene match: 10. This CDR3 has 16 amino acids. CDR1 is SEHNR and CDR2 is FQNEAQ in the germline V gene (reference sequence). CDR3 sequence: CASSWTIGGVEETQYF. In nucleotides, the CDR3 is TGTGCCAGCAGCTGGACCATCGGGGGGGTGGAAGAGACCCAGTACTTC.

This chain links TRBV11-2 with TRBJ1-5, with D unclear. The CDR3 sequence is 15 residues long. Germline V gene data show CDR1 as SGHAT and CDR2 as FQNNGV. With 2 bases removed from V and 0 bases from J, the gap between germline ends came to 8 bases. Here the CDR3 reads CASSLFADSNQPQHF. CDR3 nucleotide sequence: TGTGCCAGCAGCTTATTCGCAGATAGCAATCAGCCCCAGCATTTT.

The genes are TRBV12-3 or TRBV12-4 and TRBJ1-2; 11 bases line up with TRBD1. The junction had 6 bases not matched to a gene; V was cut back by 5 bases and J by 7 bases. The length of the CDR3 is 14 residues. This CDR3 is CASSLGTGGFGYTF. The CDR3 coding sequence is TGTGCCAGCAGTCTCGGGACAGGGGGATTTGGCTACACCTTC.

The rearrangement links TRBV7-8 to TRBJ1-4; TRBD1 is a possible D gene (5 bases). The germline V and J ends were trimmed by 1 base and 7 bases, with 7 bases remaining between them. The CDR3 has 13 residues. CDR1 and CDR2 (germline): SGHVS, FQNEAQ. This CDR3 is CASSLGGSEKLFF. CDR3 coding DNA: TGTGCCAGCAGCTTAGGGGGGAGTGAAAAACTGTTTTTT.

The rearrangement links TRBV7-6 to TRBJ2-7, with D unresolved. This CDR3 contains 13 residues. Germline CDR1 reads SGHVS; CDR2 reads FNYEAQ. V dropped 2 bases and J dropped 5 bases, with 10 bases sitting between them. CDR3 sequence: CASSLWVGDEQYV. For the CDR3, the DNA is TGTGCCAGCAGCTTATGGGTGGGTGACGAGCAGTACGTC.

V and J are TRBV27 and TRBJ2-1; no reliable D call. The V gene lost 1 base and the J gene lost 4 bases, with 5 bases spanning the gap. Per the germline V gene, CDR1 is MNHEY and CDR2 is SMNVEV (reference sequence). CDR3 length equals 13 residues. The CDR3 DNA reads as TGTGCCAGCAGTTTATTGGGGTACAATGAGCAGTTCTTC. Its translation is CASSLLGYNEQFF.

There are a few counts of this clonotype. J is TRBJ2-3 and V is TRBV7-6; no clear D gene. The CDR3 runs to 14 residues. V lost 1 base to trimming and J lost 2 bases, with 7 bases between them. Germline lookup yields CDR1 SGHVS and CDR2 FNYEAQ. DNA for the CDR3: TGTGCCAGCAGCTTAGACAGAGACACAGATACGCAGTATTTT. Protein: CASSLDRDTDTQYF.

This clonotype was seen a handful of times. The rearrangement joins TRBV5-1 to TRBJ1-5; TRBD1 is a possible D gene (6 bases). V lost 0 bases, J lost 4 bases, and 8 bases lay in between. Looked up from germline, CDR1 is SGHRS and CDR2 is YFSETQ. CDR3 length: 14 amino acids. DNA for the CDR3: TGCGCCAGCAGCTTGGTACAGGGAAATCAGCCCCAGCATTTT. This codes for CASSLVQGNQPQHF.